These 12 T cell receptor beta chains were all obtained from the same sample, sequenced in a study of shared clonotypes between healthy human individuals. Here immunoSEQ multiplex PCR was the method, and the copy in TCRdb shows in-frame clones only, minus some. The table shows 740,000 or so clones, with more than 70% occurring only once. Sample: memory CD4+ T cells sorted from blood. Subset described: CD45RA-negative fraction. These receptors were obtained from a woman under 40 in good health.

As for this clone: The sample holds other DNA sequences that translate to the same CDR3. The V gene is TRBV2, the J gene TRBJ1-5; 8 nucleotides agree with TRBD1. This CDR3 spans 12 amino acids. Germline CDR1 and CDR2: SNHLY and FYNNEI. V lost 8 bases, J lost 4 bases, and 1 base stayed unmatched. This chain's CDR3 is CASDRGNQPQHF. The CDR3 DNA follows: TGTGCCAGCGACAGGGGAAATCAGCCCCAGCATTTT.

The sample holds one count of this clone. Being one base from a much bigger clone, this may be a read error. Other nucleotide sequences in the sample specify the same CDR3. CDR3 region: CASYRPQPGHNYEQYF. The CDR3 region has the DNA TGTGCCAGCTATCGCCCCCAGCCAGGACACAACTACGAACAGTACTTC. This chain joins TRBV6-4 and TRBJ2-7; a possible D gene is TRBD1 (5 bases). CDR1 is MRHNA and CDR2 is SNTAGT in the germline V gene. CDR3 size: 16 residues.

A note on this clone: This may stem from a read error, because a much larger clone lies one nucleotide away. Distinct nucleotide sequences in the sample also encode this CDR3. V usage is TRBV9 and J usage is TRBJ2-7; TRBD1 aligns across 9 bases. This CDR3 spans 13 amino acids. CDR1 is SGDLS, CDR2 YYNGEE, per germline. Unmatched junction bases numbered 3, after V lost 4 bases and J lost 4 bases. The CDR3 DNA reads as TGTGCCAGCAGCTCACAGGGGGCTTACGAGCAGTACTTC. It encodes CASSSQGAYEQYF.

This clone has more than one count but fewer than ten. CDR3 sequence: CASNPSSGGGDEQFF. CDR3 sequence (DNA): TGTGCCAGCAACCCTTCGAGCGGAGGCGGCGATGAGCAGTTCTTC. The chain uses TRBV9 and TRBJ2-1; D is perhaps TRBD2 (5 bases). CDR3 length: 15 amino acids. V lost 6 bases and J 8 bases, leaving 21 bases between the germline ends. Germline CDR1 is SGDLS and CDR2 is YYNGEE.

This chain connects TRBV7-8 to TRBJ2-3; D perhaps matches TRBD2 (6 bases). Germline lookup yields CDR1 SGHVS and CDR2 FQNEAQ. The V gene lost 0 bases and the J gene lost 6 bases, with 10 bases spanning the gap. The CDR3 length is 14 residues. This CDR3 reads CASSLAGGWDTQYF. CDR3 nucleotides: TGTGCCAGCAGCTTAGCGGGAGGATGGGATACGCAGTATTTT. The complete variable domain, with remaining parts taken from reference TRBV7-8 and TRBJ2-3, reads GAGVSQSPRYKVAKRGQDVALRCDPISGHVSLFWYQQALGQGPEFLTYFQNEAQLDKSGLPSDRFFAERPEGSVSTLKIQRTQQEDSAVYLCASSLAGGWDTQYFGPGTRLTVL.

In this sample, this clone turned up once. The V gene is TRBV7-9, the J gene TRBJ2-7, with no clear D. In germline, CDR1 is SEHNR, CDR2 FQNEAQ (reference sequence). CDR3 length: 15 residues. Trimming cost V 1 base and J 0 bases, with 10 bases left between them. CDR3 sequence: CASSLVAISSYEQYF. For the CDR3, the DNA is TGTGCCAGCAGCTTAGTGGCTATTAGCTCCTACGAGCAGTACTTC. Using reference TRBV7-9 and TRBJ2-7 for the parts outside the CDR3, the full variable domain is DTGVSQNPRHKITKRGQNVTFRCDPISEHNRLYWYRQTLGQGPEFLTYFQNEAQLEKSRLLSDRFSAERPKGSFSTLEIQRTEQGDSAMYLCASSLVAISSYEQYFGPGTRLTVT.

This clone was observed a handful of times. CDR3 nucleotide sequence: TGTGCCAGTACTGGGGTCGAAACTCAGCCCCAGCATTTT. The encoded protein is CASTGVETQPQHF. The gene calls are TRBV19 and TRBJ1-5, with no clear D. CDR1 and CDR2 (germline): LNHDA, SQIVND (reference sequence). The CDR3 has 13 amino acids. V was cut by 7 bases and J by 6 bases, with 13 bases left in between.

Of note for this clone: The sample contains more than one DNA sequence encoding this CDR3. The chain links TRBV18 to TRBJ2-7; 7 nucleotides match TRBD1. With V trimmed by 6 bases and J by 2 bases, 7 bases remained unmatched. This CDR3 spans 14 amino acids. Germline V gene lookup returns CDR1 KGHSH and CDR2 LQKENI. The CDR3 region is CASSSRQGPYEQYF. The CDR3 DNA is TGTGCCAGCTCGTCCAGACAGGGCCCCTACGAGCAGTACTTC.

In the case of this clone: Other nucleotide sequences from this sample produce the same CDR3. The chain has TRBV29-1 and TRBJ2-5; 8 nucleotides match TRBD1. The CDR3 runs 12 residues. V was pared by 7 bases and J by 2 bases, with 3 bases of the junction left unmatched. Germline assignment: CDR1 SQVTM and CDR2 ANQGSEA. The chain's CDR3 is CSAGTGQETQYF. CDR3 sequence (DNA): TGCAGCGCCGGGACAGGTCAAGAGACCCAGTACTTC.

V usage is TRBV7-9 and J usage is TRBJ2-7; 7 bases fit TRBD2. V gave up 4 bases and J gave up 5 bases; unmatched junction bases: 14. The CDR3 runs 16 residues. Germline V CDR1 and CDR2: SEHNR, FQNEAQ (reference sequence). CDR3 region: CASSSAAAGARNEQYF. The CDR3 nucleotides are TGTGCCAGCAGCTCCGCCGCGGCGGGAGCTCGCAACGAGCAGTACTTC.

This chain links TRBV25-1 with TRBJ2-5; 7 bases fit TRBD2. The CDR3 has 15 residues. J was trimmed by 5 bases and V by 3 bases; bases with no gene match: 9. The germline CDR1 and CDR2 sequences are MGHDK and SYGVNS. CDR3 DNA sequence: TGTGCCAGCAGTGACCTGACTAGCAGTGGGGAGACCCAGTACTTC. Residues: CASSDLTSSGETQYF.

This clone has only one observation. The genes are TRBV20-1 and TRBJ2-7; D remains ambiguous. CDR3 size: 11 residues. Per germline, CDR1 DFQATT and CDR2 SNEGSKA (reference sequence). V was clipped by 3 bases and J by 4 bases, with 7 bases between them. CDR3 nucleotide sequence: TGCAGTGCTAGCTTCGGATACGAGCAGTACTTC. Residues: CSASFGYEQYF.